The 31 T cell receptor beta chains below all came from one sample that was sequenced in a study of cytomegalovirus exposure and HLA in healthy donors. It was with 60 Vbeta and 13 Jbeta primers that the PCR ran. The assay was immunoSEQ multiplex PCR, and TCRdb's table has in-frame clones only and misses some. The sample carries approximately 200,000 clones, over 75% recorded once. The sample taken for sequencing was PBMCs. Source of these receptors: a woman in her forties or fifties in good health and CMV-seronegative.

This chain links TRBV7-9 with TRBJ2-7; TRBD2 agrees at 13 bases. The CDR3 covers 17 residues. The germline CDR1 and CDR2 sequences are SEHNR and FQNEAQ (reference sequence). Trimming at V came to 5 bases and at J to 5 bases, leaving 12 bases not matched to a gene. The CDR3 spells CASSPGRLAGGLHEQYF. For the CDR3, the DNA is TGTGCCAGCAGCCCTGGGAGACTAGCGGGAGGATTACACGAGCAGTACTTC.

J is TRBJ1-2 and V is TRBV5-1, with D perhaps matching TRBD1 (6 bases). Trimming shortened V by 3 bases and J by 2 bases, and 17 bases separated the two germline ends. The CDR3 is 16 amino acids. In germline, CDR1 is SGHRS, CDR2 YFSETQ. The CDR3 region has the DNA TGCGCCAGCAGCTCCTCCCGACAGGCTTCCAACTATGGCTACACCTTC. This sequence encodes CASSSSRQASNYGYTF.

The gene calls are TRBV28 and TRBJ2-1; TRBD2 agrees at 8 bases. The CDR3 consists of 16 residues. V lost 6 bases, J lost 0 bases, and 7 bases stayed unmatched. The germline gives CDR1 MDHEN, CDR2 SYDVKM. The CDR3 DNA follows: TGTGCCAGCAGCCCCCTGAGCGGGAGCTCCTACAATGAGCAGTTCTTC. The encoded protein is CASSPLSGSSYNEQFF.

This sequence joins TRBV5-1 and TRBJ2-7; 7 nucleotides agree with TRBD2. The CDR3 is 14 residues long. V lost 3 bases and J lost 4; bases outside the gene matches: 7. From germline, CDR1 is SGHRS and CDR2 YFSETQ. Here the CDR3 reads CASSWASGPYEQYF. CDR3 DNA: TGCGCCAGCAGCTGGGCTAGCGGTCCATACGAGCAGTACTTC.

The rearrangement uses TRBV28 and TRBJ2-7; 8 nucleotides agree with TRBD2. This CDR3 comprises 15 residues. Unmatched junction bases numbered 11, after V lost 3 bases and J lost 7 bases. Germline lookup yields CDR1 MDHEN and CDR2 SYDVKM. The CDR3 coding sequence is TGTGCCAGCAGTTTCCCCCTCGAGGGACTAGGTGAGCAGTACTTC. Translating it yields CASSFPLEGLGEQYF.

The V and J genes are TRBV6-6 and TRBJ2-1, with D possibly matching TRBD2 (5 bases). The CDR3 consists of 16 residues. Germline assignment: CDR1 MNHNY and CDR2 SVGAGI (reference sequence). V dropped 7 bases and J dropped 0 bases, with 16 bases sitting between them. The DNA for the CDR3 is TGTGCCAGCACCACCGCCGAGGGAAGCTCCTACAATGAGCAGTTCTTC. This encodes CASTTAEGSSYNEQFF.

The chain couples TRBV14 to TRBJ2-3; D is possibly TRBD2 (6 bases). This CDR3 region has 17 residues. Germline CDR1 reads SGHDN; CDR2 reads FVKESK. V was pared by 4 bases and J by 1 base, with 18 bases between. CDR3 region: CASSLGGVRRGTDTQYF. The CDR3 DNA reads TGTGCCAGCAGCCTGGGGGGAGTACGAAGGGGCACAGATACGCAGTATTTT.

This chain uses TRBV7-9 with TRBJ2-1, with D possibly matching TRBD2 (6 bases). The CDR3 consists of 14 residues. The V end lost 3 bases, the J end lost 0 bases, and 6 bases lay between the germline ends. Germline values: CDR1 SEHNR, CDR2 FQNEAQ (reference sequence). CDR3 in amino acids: CASSLEGSYNEQFF. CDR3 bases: TGTGCCAGCAGCTTGGAGGGCTCCTACAATGAGCAGTTCTTC.

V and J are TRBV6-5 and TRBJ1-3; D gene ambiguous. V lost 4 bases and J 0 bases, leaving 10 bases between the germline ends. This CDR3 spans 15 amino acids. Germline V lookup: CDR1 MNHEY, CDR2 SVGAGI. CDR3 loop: CASSWSTSSGNTIYF. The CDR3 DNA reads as TGTGCCAGCAGTTGGAGCACAAGCTCTGGAAACACCATATATTTT.

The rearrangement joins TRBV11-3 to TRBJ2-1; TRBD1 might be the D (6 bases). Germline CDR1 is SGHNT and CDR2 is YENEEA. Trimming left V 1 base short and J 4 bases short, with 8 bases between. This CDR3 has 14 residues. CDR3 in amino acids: CASSLGTAYNEQFF. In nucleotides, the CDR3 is TGTGCCAGCAGCTTAGGGACAGCTTACAATGAGCAGTTCTTC.

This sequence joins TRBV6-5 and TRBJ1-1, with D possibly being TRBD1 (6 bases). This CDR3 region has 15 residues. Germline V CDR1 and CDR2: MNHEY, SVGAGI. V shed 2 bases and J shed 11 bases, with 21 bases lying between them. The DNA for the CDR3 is TGTGCCAGCAGTTACACGGGCCGGGGGGCAAGTATCGCTTTCTTT. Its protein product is CASSYTGRGASIAFF.

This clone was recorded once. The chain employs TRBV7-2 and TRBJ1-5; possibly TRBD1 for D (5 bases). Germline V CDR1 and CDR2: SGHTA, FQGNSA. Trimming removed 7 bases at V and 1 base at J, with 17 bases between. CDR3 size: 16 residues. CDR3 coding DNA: TGTGCCAGCACCAAAAGGTGGGGCGGAAGCAATCAGCCCCAGCATTTT. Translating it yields CASTKRWGGSNQPQHF. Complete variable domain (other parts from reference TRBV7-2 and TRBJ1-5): GAGVSQSPSNKVTEKGKDVELRCDPISGHTALYWYRQSLGQGLEFLIYFQGNSAPDKSGLPSDRFSAERTGGSVSTLTIQRTQQEDSAVYLCASTKRWGGSNQPQHFGDGTRLSIL.

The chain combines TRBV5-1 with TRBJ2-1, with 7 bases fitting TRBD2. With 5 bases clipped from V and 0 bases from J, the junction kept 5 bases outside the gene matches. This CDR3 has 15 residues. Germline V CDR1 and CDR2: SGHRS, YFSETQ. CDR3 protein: CASRVTSDSYNEQFF. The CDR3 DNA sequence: TGCGCCAGCAGGGTAACTAGCGACTCCTACAATGAGCAGTTCTTC. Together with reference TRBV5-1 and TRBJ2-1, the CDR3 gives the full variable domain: KAGVTQTPRYLIKTRGQQVTLSCSPISGHRSVSWYQQTPGQGLQFLFEYFSETQRNKGNFPGRFSGRQFSNSRSEMNVSTLELGDSALYLCASRVTSDSYNEQFFGPGTRLTVL.

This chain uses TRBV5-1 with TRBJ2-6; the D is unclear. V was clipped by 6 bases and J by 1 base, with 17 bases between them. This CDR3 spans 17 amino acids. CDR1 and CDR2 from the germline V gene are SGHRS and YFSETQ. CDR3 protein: CASNPGSLLSGANVLTF. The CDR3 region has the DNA TGCGCCAGCAACCCAGGCTCCCTACTTTCTGGGGCCAACGTCCTGACTTTC.

This CDR3 reads CASSYGGARQPQHF. CDR3 coding DNA: TGTGCCAGCAGTTACGGGGGGGCGCGGCAGCCCCAGCATTTT. V usage is TRBV6-5 and J usage is TRBJ1-5, with D tentatively TRBD1 (6 bases). The V end was cut by 2 bases, the J end by 7 bases, with 12 bases between. The CDR3 has 14 amino acids. The V gene's germline CDR1 is MNHEY and CDR2 SVGAGI.

The CDR3 bases are TGTGCCAGCAGCTCGCGCCATTACGAGCAGTACTTC. Its protein product is CASSSRHYEQYF. The V and J genes are TRBV7-9 and TRBJ2-7; D call uncertain. CDR1 SEHNR and CDR2 FQNEAQ come from the germline V gene (reference sequence). V lost 4 bases and J 4 bases, leaving 8 bases between the germline ends. The CDR3 has 12 residues.

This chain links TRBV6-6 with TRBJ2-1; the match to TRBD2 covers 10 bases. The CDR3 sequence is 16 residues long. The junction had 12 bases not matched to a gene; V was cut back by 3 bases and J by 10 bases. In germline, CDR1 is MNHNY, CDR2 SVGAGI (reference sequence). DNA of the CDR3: TGTGCCAGCAGTTATCTAGCGGGAGATTATTCGAGCGAGCAGTTCTTC. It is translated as CASSYLAGDYSSEQFF.

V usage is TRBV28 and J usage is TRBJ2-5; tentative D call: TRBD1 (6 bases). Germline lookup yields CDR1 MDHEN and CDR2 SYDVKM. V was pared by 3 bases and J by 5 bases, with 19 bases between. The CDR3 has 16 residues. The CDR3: CASSLSTGFWRETQYF. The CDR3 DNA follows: TGTGCCAGCAGTTTGTCAACAGGGTTCTGGCGGGAGACCCAGTACTTC. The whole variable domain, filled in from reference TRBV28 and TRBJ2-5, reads DVKVTQSSRYLVKRTGEKVFLECVQDMDHENMFWYRQDPGLGLRLIYFSYDVKMKEKGDIPEGYSVSREKKERFSLILESASTNQTSMYLCASSLSTGFWRETQYFGPGTRLLVL.

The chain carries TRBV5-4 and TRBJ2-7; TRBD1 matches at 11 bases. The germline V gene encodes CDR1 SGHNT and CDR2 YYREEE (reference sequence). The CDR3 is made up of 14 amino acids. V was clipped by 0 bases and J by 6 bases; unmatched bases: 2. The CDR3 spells CASSLGDRGGEQYF. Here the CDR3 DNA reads TGTGCCAGCAGCTTGGGGGACAGGGGGGGCGAGCAGTACTTC.

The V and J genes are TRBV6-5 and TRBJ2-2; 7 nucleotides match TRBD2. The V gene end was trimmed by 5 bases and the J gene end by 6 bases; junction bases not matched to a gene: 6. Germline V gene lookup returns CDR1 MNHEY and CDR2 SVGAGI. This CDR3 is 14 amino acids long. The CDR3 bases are TGTGCCAGCAGTGACCGGGGGGAGGCCGGGGAGCTGTTTTTT. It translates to CASSDRGEAGELFF.

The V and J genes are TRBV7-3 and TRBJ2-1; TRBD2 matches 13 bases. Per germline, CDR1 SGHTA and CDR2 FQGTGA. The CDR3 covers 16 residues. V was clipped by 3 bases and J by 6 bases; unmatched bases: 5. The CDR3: CASSFHWTSGSNEQFF. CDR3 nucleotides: TGTGCCAGCAGCTTCCACTGGACTAGCGGGAGCAATGAGCAGTTCTTC.

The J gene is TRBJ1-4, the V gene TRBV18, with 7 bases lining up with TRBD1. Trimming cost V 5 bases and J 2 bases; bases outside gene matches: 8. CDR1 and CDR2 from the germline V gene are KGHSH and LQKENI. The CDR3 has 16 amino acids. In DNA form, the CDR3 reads TGTGCCAGCTCATCAGATCGGGACAGCACTAATGAAAAACTGTTTTTT. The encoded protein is CASSSDRDSTNEKLFF.

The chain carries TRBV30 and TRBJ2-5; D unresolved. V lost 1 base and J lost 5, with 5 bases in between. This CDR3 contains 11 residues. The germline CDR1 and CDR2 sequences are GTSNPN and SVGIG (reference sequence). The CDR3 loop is CAWSDGETQYF. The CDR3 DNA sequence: TGTGCCTGGAGTGACGGGGAGACCCAGTACTTC.

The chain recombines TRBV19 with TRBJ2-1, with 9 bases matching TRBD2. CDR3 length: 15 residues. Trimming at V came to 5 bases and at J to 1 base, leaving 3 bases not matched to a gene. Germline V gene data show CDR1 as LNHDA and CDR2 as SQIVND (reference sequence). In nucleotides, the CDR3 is TGTGCCAGTAGTCCGAGCGGGAGGTCCTACAATGAGCAGTTCTTC. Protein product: CASSPSGRSYNEQFF.

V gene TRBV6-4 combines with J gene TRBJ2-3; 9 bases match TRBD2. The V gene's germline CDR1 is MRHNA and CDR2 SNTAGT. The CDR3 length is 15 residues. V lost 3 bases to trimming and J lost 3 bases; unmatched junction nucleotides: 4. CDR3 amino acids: CASSEAGGETDTQYF. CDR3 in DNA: TGTGCCAGCAGTGAAGCGGGAGGAGAAACAGATACGCAGTATTTT.

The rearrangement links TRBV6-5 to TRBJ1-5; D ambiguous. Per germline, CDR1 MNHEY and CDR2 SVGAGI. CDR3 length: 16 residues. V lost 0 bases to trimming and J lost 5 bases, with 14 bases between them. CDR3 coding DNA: TGTGCCAGCAGTTACTCAGGCAGGAGGGCTTATCAGCCCCAGCATTTT. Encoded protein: CASSYSGRRAYQPQHF.

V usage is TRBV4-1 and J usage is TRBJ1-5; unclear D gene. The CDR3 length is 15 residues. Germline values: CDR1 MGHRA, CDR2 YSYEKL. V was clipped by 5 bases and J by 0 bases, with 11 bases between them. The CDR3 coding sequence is TGCGCCAGCAGCACCGGGGTATTTAGCAATCAGCCCCAGCATTTT. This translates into CASSTGVFSNQPQHF.

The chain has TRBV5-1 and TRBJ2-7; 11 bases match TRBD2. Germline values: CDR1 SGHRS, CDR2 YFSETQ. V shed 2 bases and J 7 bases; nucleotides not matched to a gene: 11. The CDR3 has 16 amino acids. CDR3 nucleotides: TGCGCCAGCAGCTTTCACTCAACTAGCGGGAGTCGTGAGCAGTACTTC. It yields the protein CASSFHSTSGSREQYF.

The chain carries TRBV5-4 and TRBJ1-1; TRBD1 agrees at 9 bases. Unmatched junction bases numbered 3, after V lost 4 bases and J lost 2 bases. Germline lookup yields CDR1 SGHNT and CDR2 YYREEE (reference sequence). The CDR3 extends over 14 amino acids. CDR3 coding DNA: TGTGCCAGCAGCATGACAGGGGGAAACACTGAAGCTTTCTTT. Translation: CASSMTGGNTEAFF. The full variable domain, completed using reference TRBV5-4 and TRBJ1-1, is ETGVTQSPTHLIKTRGQQVTLRCSSQSGHNTVSWYQQALGQGPQFIFQYYREEENGRGNFPPRFSGLQFPNYSSELNVNALELDDSALYLCASSMTGGNTEAFFGQGTRLTVV.

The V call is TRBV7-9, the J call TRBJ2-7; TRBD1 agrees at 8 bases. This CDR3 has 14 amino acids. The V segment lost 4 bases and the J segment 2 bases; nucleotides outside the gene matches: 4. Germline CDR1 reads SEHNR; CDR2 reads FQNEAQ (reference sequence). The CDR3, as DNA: TGTGCCAGCAGCTCCCTGACAGGGGCCTACGAGCAGTACTTC. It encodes CASSSLTGAYEQYF.

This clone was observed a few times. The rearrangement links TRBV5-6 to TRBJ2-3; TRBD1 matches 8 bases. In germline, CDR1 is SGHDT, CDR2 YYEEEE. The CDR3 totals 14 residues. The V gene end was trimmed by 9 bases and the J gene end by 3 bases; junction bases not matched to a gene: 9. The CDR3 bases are TGTGCCACCCTTCCGCGGGACAGGACAGATACGCAGTATTTT. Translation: CATLPRDRTDTQYF.